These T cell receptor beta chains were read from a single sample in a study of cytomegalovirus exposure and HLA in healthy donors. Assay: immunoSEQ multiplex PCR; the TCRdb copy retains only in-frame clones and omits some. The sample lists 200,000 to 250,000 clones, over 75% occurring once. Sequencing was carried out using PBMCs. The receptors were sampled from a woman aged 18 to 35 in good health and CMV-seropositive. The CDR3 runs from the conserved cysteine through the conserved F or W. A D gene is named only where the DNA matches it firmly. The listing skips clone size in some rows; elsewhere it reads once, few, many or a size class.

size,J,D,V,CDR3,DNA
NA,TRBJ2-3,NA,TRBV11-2,CASSLNGRRGDTQYF,TGTGCCAGCAGCTTAAACGGGAGACGGGGAGATACGCAGTATTTT
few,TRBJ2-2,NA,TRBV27,CASTFLQGSGELFF,TGTGCCAGCACCTTTTTACAGGGCAGCGGGGAGCTGTTTTTT
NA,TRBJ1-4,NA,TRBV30,CAWSSKGERLGEKLFF,TGTGCCTGGAGTTCTAAGGGGGAGAGGCTTGGTGAAAAACTGTTTTTT
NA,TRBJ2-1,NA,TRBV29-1,CGGRPHDNEQFF,TGCGGGGGCAGGCCCCACGACAATGAGCAGTTCTTC
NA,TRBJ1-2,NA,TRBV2,CASTKRRENYGYTF,TGTGCCAGCACCAAAAGGAGGGAAAACTATGGCTACACCTTC
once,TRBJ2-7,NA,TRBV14,CASSQVNRDEQYF,TGTGCCAGCAGCCAAGTGAACAGAGACGAGCAGTACTTC
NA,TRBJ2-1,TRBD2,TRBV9,CASSVGGGNSYNEQFF,TGTGCCAGCAGCGTAGGGGGGGGGAACTCCTACAATGAGCAGTTCTTC
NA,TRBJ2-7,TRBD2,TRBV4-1,CASSQPTSGFYEQYF,TGCGCCAGCAGCCAGCCCACTAGCGGATTCTACGAGCAGTACTTC
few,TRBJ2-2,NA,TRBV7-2,CASSLDAAGELFF,TGTGCCAGCAGCTTAGACGCGGCCGGGGAGCTGTTTTTT
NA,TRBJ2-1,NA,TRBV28,CASTSPTNEQFF,TGTGCCAGCACTAGCCCAACCAATGAGCAGTTCTTC
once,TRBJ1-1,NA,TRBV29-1,CSVKILENTEAFF,TGCAGCGTAAAAATACTCGAGAACACTGAAGCTTTCTTT
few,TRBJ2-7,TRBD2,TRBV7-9,CASSPFSGRALYEQYF,TGTGCCAGCAGCCCCTTTAGCGGGAGGGCCCTCTACGAGCAGTACTTC
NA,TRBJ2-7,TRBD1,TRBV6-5,CASTGTATYEQYF,TGTGCCAGCACCGGGACAGCAACCTACGAGCAGTACTTC
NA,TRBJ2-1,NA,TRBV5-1,CASSLERRNEQFF,TGCGCCAGCAGCTTGGAGCGTCGTAATGAGCAGTTCTTC
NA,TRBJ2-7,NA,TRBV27,CASTATPNSEQYF,TGTGCCAGCACGGCCACCCCGAACAGCGAGCAGTACTTC
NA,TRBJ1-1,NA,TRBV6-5,CASSPRVVNTEAFF,TGTGCCAGCAGCCCCCGGGTGGTGAACACTGAAGCTTTCTTT
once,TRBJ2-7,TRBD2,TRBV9,CASSVASGRTYEQYF,TGTGCCAGCAGCGTAGCTAGCGGGAGGACCTACGAGCAGTACTTC
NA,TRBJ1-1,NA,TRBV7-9,CASSSGFNTEAFF,TGTGCCAGCAGCTCCGGGTTTAACACTGAAGCTTTCTTT
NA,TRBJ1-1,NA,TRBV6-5,CASRPKREGMSEAFF,TGTGCCAGCAGACCGAAACGGGAGGGGATGAGTGAAGCTTTCTTT
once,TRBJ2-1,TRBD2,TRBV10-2,CASSIAGAPGEQFF,TGCGCCAGCAGTATAGCGGGAGCCCCGGGGGAGCAGTTCTTC